This is a list of T cell receptor beta chains from one sample in a study of somatic mutations in cytotoxic T cells in rheumatoid arthritis. The repertoire was sequenced with immunoSEQ multiplex PCR; TCRdb's copy has only in-frame clones and lacks some. The sample shows some 30,000 clones, around 86% of them seen only once. Sequencing input: CD8+ T cells sorted from blood. These receptors all stem from an adult with rheumatoid arthritis. CDR3s include the opening cysteine and the closing phenylalanine or tryptophan. D genes are given only for firm matches. Only some rows state a clone size, as once, few, many or a class for expanded clones.

TRBJ2-7	NA	TRBV7-9	NA	TGTGCCAGCAGCCCCTTCGGTCGGGAGCAGTACTTC	CASSPFGREQYF
TRBJ1-1	NA	TRBV2	NA	TGTGCCAGCAGTGAAGGGGATGCTTTCTTT	CASSEGDAFF
TRBJ2-7	NA	TRBV19	TRBD1	TGTGCCAGTAGTATATTGGTGGGGACAGGGGAAAACGAGCAGTACTTC	CASSILVGTGENEQYF
TRBJ2-5	NA	TRBV7-2	TRBD2	TGTGCCAGCAGCTTAGTAGCGGGGGACGAGACCCAGTACTTC	CASSLVAGDETQYF
TRBJ1-2	NA	TRBV5-6	TRBD1	TGTGCCAGCAGCCCGGGACAGGGAAACTATGGCTACACCTTC	CASSPGQGNYGYTF
TRBJ1-4	NA	TRBV29-1	NA	TGCAGCGCCCTCCATAATGAAAAACTGTTTTTT	CSALHNEKLFF
TRBJ1-4	NA	TRBV19	NA	TGTGCCACTAAGACCGGGACTCTCACCAATGAAAAACTGTTTTTT	CATKTGTLTNEKLFF
TRBJ2-3	NA	TRBV28	TRBD2	TGTGCCAGCAGTTTGTCTAGCGGGGGATCTAATACGCAGTATTTT	CASSLSSGGSNTQYF
TRBJ2-5	once	TRBV18	NA	TGTGCCAGCTCACCACCGAACGGGAGATGGGAGACCCAGTACTTC	CASSPPNGRWETQYF
TRBJ2-7	NA	TRBV9	TRBD2	TGTGCCAGCAGCGGACGGACTAGCGGGAGTGACGAGCAGTACTTC	CASSGRTSGSDEQYF
TRBJ2-7	NA	TRBV2	NA	TGTGCCAGCAGTGAAGGGGGGTCCTGGGGATACGAGCAGTACTTC	CASSEGGSWGYEQYF
TRBJ1-4	NA	TRBV11-2	NA	TGTGCCAGCAGCTTGCGGGCCGGATATCTGGAAAAACTGTTTTTT	CASSLRAGYLEKLFF
TRBJ2-2	NA	TRBV5-6	NA	TGTGCCAGCTTCCAGATGGTTAACACCGGGGAGCTGTTTTTT	CASFQMVNTGELFF
TRBJ1-1	few	TRBV2	TRBD1	TGTGCCAGCATGGGGACAGGGGATCGCACTGAAGCTTTCTTT	CASMGTGDRTEAFF
TRBJ1-2	NA	TRBV29-1	NA	TGCAGCGTTGGCAGGAGGGATGGCTACACCTTC	CSVGRRDGYTF
TRBJ1-1	NA	TRBV5-1	NA	TGCGCCAGCAGCTTGGACCTCAGGGATCAGGGTGAAGCTTTCTTT	CASSLDLRDQGEAFF
TRBJ2-1	NA	TRBV27	NA	TGTGCCAGCAGTCTCCGGGGCTTCGTGGGAGGCAATGAGCAGTTCTTC	CASSLRGFVGGNEQFF
TRBJ2-3	NA	TRBV5-6	NA	TGTGCCAGCAGCTTGGTATTGGAGAGCACAGATACGCAGTATTTT	CASSLVLESTDTQYF
TRBJ1-2	NA	TRBV6-6	NA	TGTGCCAGCAGTTACTCGAAGGAGGGAGGGAACTATGGCTACACCTTC	CASSYSKEGGNYGYTF
TRBJ1-1	NA	TRBV29-1	NA	TGCAGCGTAGTCGTGGAAGGCACTGAAGCTTTCTTT	CSVVVEGTEAFF
TRBJ2-5	NA	TRBV21-1	NA	TGTGCCAGCAGCAAAGATTGGCCCCAGAAGTTACAAGAGACCCAGTACTTC	CASSKDWPQKLQETQYF
TRBJ2-7	NA	TRBV9	NA	TGTGCCAGCAGCGTAGGGCTTAGCTCCTACGAGCAGTACTTC	CASSVGLSSYEQYF
TRBJ2-7	NA	TRBV30	TRBD1	TGTGCCTGGAGTGTTGCGGCAGGGGGCAACTACGAGCAGTACTTC	CAWSVAAGGNYEQYF
TRBJ1-2	NA	TRBV5-4	NA	TGTGCCAGCGGGGGGCATGGAGATGGCTACACCTTC	CASGGHGDGYTF
TRBJ2-1	once	TRBV21-1	NA	TGTGCCAGCAGCAAAGTTCCGTACAATGAGCAGTTCTTC	CASSKVPYNEQFF
TRBJ2-7	few	TRBV7-6	TRBD1	TGTGCCAGCAGTACCGGGACAGGGAGCTCCTACGAGCAGTACTTC	CASSTGTGSSYEQYF
TRBJ2-7	NA	TRBV27	TRBD2	TGTGCCAGTACACTGGGGAGGGGTGGGGAGCAGTACTTC	CASTLGRGGEQYF
TRBJ1-3	NA	TRBV7-6	NA	TGTGCCAGCAGTCATGACCGCATCTCTGGAAACACCATATATTTT	CASSHDRISGNTIYF
TRBJ1-4	NA	TRBV6-6	NA	TGTGCCAGCAGTTACTGGGGGGAGAAACTGTTTTTT	CASSYWGEKLFF
TRBJ2-3	NA	TRBV7-9	NA	TGTGCCAGCAGCTTAGTTACGCAGTATTTT	CASSLVTQYF
TRBJ2-7	NA	TRBV10-3	TRBD2	TGTGCCATCAGTGCCCATGAAGCGGGAGTGGCCTACGAGCAGTACTTC	CAISAHEAGVAYEQYF
TRBJ2-5	NA	TRBV27	TRBD2	TGTGCCAGCAGCACCGGGGGGGAGACAGAGACCCAGTACTTC	CASSTGGETETQYF
TRBJ2-5	NA	TRBV25-1	NA	TGTGCCAGCAGTGAAGTAGGGTTCCAAGAGACCCAGTACTTC	CASSEVGFQETQYF
TRBJ1-2	NA	TRBV6-5	NA	TGTGCCAGCAGTCCCTCGTGGACGGATGGCTACACCTTC	CASSPSWTDGYTF
TRBJ2-2	NA	TRBV9	NA	TGTGCCAGCGGTAACACCGGGGAGCTGTTTTTT	CASGNTGELFF
TRBJ2-1	NA	TRBV2	NA	TGTGCCAGCAGTGGGACTTTTTCCTACAATGAGCAGTTCTTC	CASSGTFSYNEQFF
TRBJ2-7	NA	TRBV14	NA	TGTGCCAGCAGCCGTGGGTCGATGGTCCACGAGCAGTACTTC	CASSRGSMVHEQYF
TRBJ1-2	once	TRBV7-8	NA	TGTGCCAGCAGCCCCGAAGGGTTCTATGGCTACACCTTC	CASSPEGFYGYTF
TRBJ2-2	NA	TRBV15	NA	TGTGCCACCAGCAGGGAAAAATTGGCCGGGGAGCTGTTTTTT	CATSREKLAGELFF
TRBJ2-1	NA	TRBV29-1	NA	TGCAGCGTTGATTACAGGGTTCTCGTGGGGGCCCACAATGAGCAGTTCTTC	CSVDYRVLVGAHNEQFF
TRBJ2-1	NA	TRBV7-9	NA	TGTGCCAGCAGCTTAGTTCCTAGAAACAATGAGCAGTTCTTC	CASSLVPRNNEQFF
TRBJ2-3	NA	TRBV9	TRBD1	TGTGCCAGCAGCCAGGACAGGGGTATCCGAGATACGCAGTATTTT	CASSQDRGIRDTQYF
TRBJ2-1	NA	TRBV11-2	TRBD2	TGTGCCAGCAGCTTAGTAAACGGACTAGCGGGGGGTAATGAGCAGTTCTTC	CASSLVNGLAGGNEQFF
TRBJ2-3	NA	TRBV7-9	NA	TGTGCCAGCAACAACCCCAGGGGAAGCACAGATACGCAGTATTTT	CASNNPRGSTDTQYF
TRBJ2-3	NA	TRBV7-8	NA	TGTGCCAGCAGCTTAGGGGTCACGGCAATACCTCTAAGCACAGATACGCAGTATTTT	CASSLGVTAIPLSTDTQYF
TRBJ2-7	NA	TRBV9	NA	TGTGCCAGCAGCGTAGCCCCCTCCGACAGCTACGAGCAGTACTTC	CASSVAPSDSYEQYF
TRBJ2-6	NA	TRBV15	NA	TGTGCCACCAGCAGAGAGGATTACCGGGACTCTGGGGCCAACGTCCTGACTTTC	CATSREDYRDSGANVLTF
TRBJ1-1	once	TRBV6-4	NA	TGTGCCAGCAGGGGTGGGGGTAATGAAGCTTTCTTT	CASRGGGNEAFF
TRBJ2-7	once	TRBV7-9	NA	TGTGCCAGCAGCTTTGGGGATAGCGAGCAGTACTTC	CASSFGDSEQYF
TRBJ2-7	NA	TRBV29-1	NA	TGCAGCTTTCAGTACGGGGCCCGGGCCAAAGTCCCTTACGAGCAGTACTTC	CSFQYGARAKVPYEQYF
TRBJ2-1	NA	TRBV19	TRBD1	TGTGCCACGAGCCGAGACAGGGATTGGGATGAGCAGTTCTTC	CATSRDRDWDEQFF